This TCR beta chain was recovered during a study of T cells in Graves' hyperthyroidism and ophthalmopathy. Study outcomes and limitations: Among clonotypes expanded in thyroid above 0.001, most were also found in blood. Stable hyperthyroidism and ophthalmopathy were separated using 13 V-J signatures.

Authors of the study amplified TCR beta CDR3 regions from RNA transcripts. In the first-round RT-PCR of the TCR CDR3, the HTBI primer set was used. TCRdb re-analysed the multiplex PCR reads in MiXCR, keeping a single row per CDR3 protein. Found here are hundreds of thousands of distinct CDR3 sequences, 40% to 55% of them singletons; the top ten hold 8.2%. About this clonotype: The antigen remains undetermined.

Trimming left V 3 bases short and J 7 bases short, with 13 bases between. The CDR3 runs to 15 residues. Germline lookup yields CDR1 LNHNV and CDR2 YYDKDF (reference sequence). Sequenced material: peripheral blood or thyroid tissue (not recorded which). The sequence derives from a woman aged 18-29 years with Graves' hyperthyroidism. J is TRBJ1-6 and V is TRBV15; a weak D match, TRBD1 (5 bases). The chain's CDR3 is CATSSARAGNSPLHF. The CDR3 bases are TGTGCCACCAGCAGTGCTAGGGCAGGGAATTCACCCCTCCACTTT.